The sequence of this T cell receptor (beta chain) was determined in a study of radiotherapy plus CTLA-4 blockade in lung cancer. Study as a whole: Overall, about 19% of patients showed an objective response, while about 30% attained disease control. Study findings and constraints: Early blood T cell clone changes and increased post-radiation serum interferon-beta were reportedly the strongest response predictors. Radiotherapy with ipilimumab was followed by blood expansion of tumor-derived clones.

CTLA-4 blockade using ipilimumab, together with focal radiation, was received by patients with chemo-refractory metastatic non-small-cell lung cancer. Comment on this clone: The antigen is unknown.

There are 19 residues in the CDR3. Looked up from germline, CDR1 is SGDLS and CDR2 is YYNGEE. After removal of 2 bases from V and 0 bases from J, the junction contained 7 bases not matched to a gene. This table comes from immunoSEQ multiplex PCR, and its TCRdb copy is limited to in-frame clones, with some not included. The sample holds roughly 76,000 clones; less than 85% are singletons and the top ten take more than 8%. This receptor was obtained from a human donor with non-small cell lung cancer whose response to radiotherapy plus ipilimumab could not be evaluated. This chain joins TRBV9 and TRBJ2-3; 15 bases agree with TRBD2. The sequencing used peripheral blood, collected from a patient treated with radiotherapy plus ipilimumab. In DNA, the CDR3 is TGTGCCAGCAGCGTTGGACTAGCGGGGGGGTACGATAGCACAGATACGCAGTATTTT. Translation gives CASSVGLAGGYDSTDTQYF.